These 20 T cell receptor beta chains were all obtained from the same sample, sequenced in a study of synovial regulatory T cells in juvenile arthritis. General observations from the study: Blood Treg cells that were inflammation-associated showed lower TCR diversity than other blood Treg cells.

Assay used: immunoSEQ multiplex PCR; TCRdb lists only in-frame clones, some missing. This sample's table reports 9,500 to 10,000 clones. Their antigens remain unidentified. Sequencing input: Treg cells from blood. Noted subset: HLA-DR+ inflammation-associated blood Treg cells. These receptors originate from a donor under 30 with juvenile idiopathic arthritis.

The chain recombines TRBV25-1 with TRBJ1-5; TCRdb's D gene call, TRBD1, goes unchecked for lack of DNA. The length of the CDR3 is 12 residues. This entry has no DNA. Germline CDR1 MGHDK, CDR2 SYGVNS. Here the CDR3 reads CASQGGAQPQHF.

V usage is TRBV30 and J usage is TRBJ1-5. CDR3 size: 15 residues. A DNA sequence was not provided. CDR1 GTSNPN and CDR2 SVGIG come from the germline V gene (reference sequence). The CDR3 reads CAWSRGRGGAQPQHF.

V usage is TRBV9 and J usage is TRBJ1-1; as DNA is missing, the TRBD1 call by TCRdb cannot be tested. Germline CDR1 reads SGDLS; CDR2 reads YYNGEE. The CDR3 is 15 residues long. DNA is not on record. CDR3 residues: CASSASTGVNTEAFF.

This rearrangement joins TRBV6-1 to TRBJ2-3; TCRdb names TRBD2, which stays unverified in the absence of DNA. The CDR3 consists of 15 residues. No DNA is listed. Germline CDR1 is MNHNS and CDR2 is SASEGT. CDR3: CASSIQLAGTDTQYF.

The chain combines TRBV7-8 with TRBJ1-3. CDR1 is SGHVS, CDR2 FQNEAQ, per germline. The CDR3 has 17 amino acids. No DNA sequence was recorded. CDR3 sequence reads: CASSLFGPFSSGNTIYF.

The chain recombines TRBV5-8 with TRBJ1-1; the D call of TRBD1 rests on TCRdb alone, since no DNA is present to check it. CDR3 length: 16 residues. DNA was not recorded. Germline V CDR1 and CDR2: SGHTS, YDEGEE. Here the CDR3 reads CASSNRDRGWNTEAFF. The full variable domain, its missing parts supplied by reference TRBV5-8 and TRBJ1-1, is EAGVTQSPTHLIKTRGQQATLRCSPISGHTSVYWYQQALGLGLQFLLWYDEGEERNRGNFPPRFSGRQFPNYSSELNVNALELEDSALYLCASSNRDRGWNTEAFFGQGTRLTVV.

This chain links TRBV5-6 with TRBJ2-5. The CDR3 runs 14 residues. No DNA has been recorded. Germline lookup yields CDR1 SGHDT and CDR2 YYEEEE. CDR3 amino acids: CASSLYGYQETQYF.

The chain recombines TRBV4-3 with TRBJ1-1; TCRdb's D call of TRBD1 is untestable without DNA. This CDR3 comprises 16 residues. The DNA is unrecorded. Germline CDR1 is LGHNA and CDR2 is YSLEER. This CDR3 is CASSQEIGQMNTEAFF.

V is TRBV5-1 and J is TRBJ2-6; TCRdb's D call of TRBD1 is untestable without DNA. The CDR3 length is 17 residues. DNA was not recorded. In germline, CDR1 is SGHRS, CDR2 YFSETQ. The CDR3 sequence: CASSFQGPSSGANVLTF.

The chain recombines TRBV29-1 with TRBJ2-3; without DNA, the TCRdb call of TRBD2 cannot be checked. This CDR3 is 13 amino acids long. No DNA was logged. Germline V CDR1 and CDR2: SQVTM, ANQGSEA. CDR3 protein: CSVGLAGADTQYF.

The genes are TRBV28 and TRBJ1-2. Germline V gene lookup returns CDR1 MDHEN and CDR2 SYDVKM. CDR3 length: 17 residues. No DNA appears here. CDR3 loop: CASSNRRGREFSYGYTF.

This chain connects TRBV7-2 to TRBJ1-6; the TRBD1 assignment by TCRdb is unverifiable without DNA. From germline, CDR1 is SGHTA and CDR2 FQGNSA. This CDR3 region has 16 residues. DNA for this receptor is not on file. CDR3 sequence: CASSLDLTGGGSPLHF.

This clone is labeled medium-sized (0.01 to 0.1%) based on frequency. CDR3 loop: CASTTTLLEAFF. J is TRBJ1-1 and V is TRBV6-6. This CDR3 region has 12 residues. The DNA is unrecorded. The germline gives CDR1 MNHNY, CDR2 SVGAGI (reference sequence).

The chain links TRBV19 to TRBJ1-6. The CDR3 spans 13 residues. No DNA sequence was recorded. CDR1 and CDR2 (germline): LNHDA, SQIVND (reference sequence). CDR3 in amino acids: CASGGSLKSPLHF. Filled out from reference TRBV19 and TRBJ1-6, the complete variable domain reads DGGITQSPKYLFRKEGQNVTLSCEQNLNHDAMYWYRQDPGQGLRLIYYSQIVNDFQKGDIAEGYSVSREKKESFPLTVTSAQKNPTAFYLCASGGSLKSPLHFGNGTRLTVT.

The chain recombines TRBV6-4 with TRBJ1-2; the D call from TCRdb, TRBD1, cannot be confirmed without DNA. This CDR3 has 13 residues. Nucleotide data are not available. From germline, CDR1 is MRHNA and CDR2 SNTAGT. The CDR3 sequence is CASSDSTGGGYTF.

V usage is TRBV5-4 and J usage is TRBJ2-6. The germline CDR1 and CDR2 sequences are SGHNT and YYREEE (reference sequence). There are 15 residues in the CDR3. No DNA is given. The CDR3 sequence is CASSSLEGGANVLTF.

The chain joins TRBV2 to TRBJ2-7; TCRdb returns TRBD2, unconfirmable since there is no DNA. Germline CDR1 SNHLY, CDR2 FYNNEI. The CDR3 runs 14 residues. Nucleotide data are not available. CDR3 sequence: CASSESRDRAEQYF.

The chain carries TRBV6-6 and TRBJ2-7; the TCRdb call, TRBD1, lacks DNA for checking. CDR1 MNHNY and CDR2 SVGAGI come from the germline V gene (reference sequence). The CDR3 has 13 amino acids. There is no recorded DNA. The CDR3 region is CASSPDQLHEQYF.

The chain links TRBV6-5 to TRBJ1-6; TCRdb calls TRBD1, which cannot be checked without DNA. This CDR3 spans 13 amino acids. Only the protein is on record. The germline V gene encodes CDR1 MNHEY and CDR2 SVGAGI. CDR3 in amino acids: CASSNRGDSPLHF.

This chain joins TRBV9 and TRBJ1-6; TCRdb designates TRBD1, a call that cannot be tested without DNA. CDR1 and CDR2 from the germline V gene are SGDLS and YYNGEE. This CDR3 has 18 amino acids. No coding sequence is recorded. CDR3: CASSVASFGGQGNSPLHF.